This TCR beta chain was recovered during a study of blood T cell repertoires in COVID-19. Across the study: Both acute and convalescent COVID-19 samples were obtained from the United States, Italy and Spain.

CDR3 length: 16 amino acids. The junction had 5 bases not matched to a gene; V was cut back by 6 bases and J by 3 bases. CDR1 and CDR2 (germline): MNHEY, SVGEGT. The authors' processing: Using reference gene primer amplification, nucleated cell counts were estimated. This table comes from immunoSEQ multiplex PCR, and its TCRdb copy is limited to in-frame clones, with some not included. The V and J calls and clone size were taken over from that table, and D and trimming were inferred from the DNA. The sample holds roughly 32,000 clones, approximately 93% seen once. The TCR was taken from a man between 60 and 70 years old with acute or convalescent COVID-19. Material: peripheral blood. The chain links TRBV6-2 or TRBV6-3 to TRBJ2-1; 13 bases map to TRBD2. CDR3 nucleotides: TGTGCCAGCAGCTCCGGGACTAGCGGGAACTACAATGAGCAGTTCTTC. This codes for CASSSGTSGNYNEQFF.